This T cell receptor beta chain was retrieved from a study of yellow fever vaccine responses in identical twins. TCRdb re-derived calls from the RT-PCR reads in MiXCR, one entry per CDR3 protein. The sample holds 1,000 to 1,500 distinct CDR3 sequences, roughly 6.2% seen once. This clonotype was detected a few times. This CDR3 spans 13 amino acids. V lost 1 base, J lost 5 bases, and 8 bases lay in between. Germline CDR1 is SGHNT and CDR2 is YENEEA. The chain couples TRBV11-3 to TRBJ1-1; D gene unclear. The material was T cells from blood (PBMCs), unsorted or a sorted subset (not recorded which), obtained before or after yellow fever vaccination (not recorded which). The receptor was isolated from a woman between 18 and 29 years old who received the yellow fever vaccine. The CDR3 spells CASSLGPATEAFF. Here the CDR3 DNA reads TGTGCCAGCAGCTTAGGGCCAGCTACTGAAGCTTTCTTT.